Below, one T cell receptor beta chain is given with its context. Time point defined: after trial treatment. Regarding treatment: LDRT plus nivolumab, ipilimumab, low-dose cyclophosphamide and aspirin (RACIN trial). The germline V gene encodes CDR1 MNHEY and CDR2 SMNVEV (reference sequence). Unmatched junction bases numbered 20, after V lost 6 bases and J lost 3 bases. The CDR3 loop spans 19 amino acids. These data belong to a study of low-dose radiotherapy and immunotherapy resistance in tumors. The authors amplified TCRs for around 20 PCR cycles with a constant-region primer and a V-primer adapter. TCRdb processed the reads anew with MiXCR; each CDR3 protein has one entry. The sample yields roughly 52,000 distinct CDR3 sequences, approximately 35% seen once.

The receptor's source is a male donor with rectosigmoid adenocarcinoma. The sample here was PBMCs, taken after low-dose radiotherapy plus immunotherapy. This rearrangement joins TRBV27 to TRBJ1-1; 9 positions agree with TRBD1. The CDR3 loop is CASSREMRSYRGLDTEAFF. CDR3 coding DNA: TGTGCCAGCAGCCGGGAAATGCGGAGTTACAGGGGGCTCGACACTGAAGCTTTCTTT.